Detailed here is one T cell receptor (beta chain). Documented time point: after neoadjuvant nivolumab, at surgical resection. The assay was immunoSEQ multiplex PCR, and TCRdb's table has in-frame clones only and misses some. This table has about 37,000 clones, more than 35% appearing once. This specimen comes from a study of neoadjuvant anti-PD-1 for oral cavity cancer. CDR3 length equals 11 residues. Germline lookup yields CDR1 MDHEN and CDR2 SYDVKM. Deletions cut 1 base from V and 7 bases from J, with 4 bases between. The sequencing used tumor tissue, collected after nivolumab (anti-PD-1) treatment. The chain recombines TRBV28 with TRBJ1-1; D is uncertain. The sequence was obtained from a person between 40 and 79 years old with oral cavity squamous cell carcinoma. CDR3 loop: CASSLLDEAFF. In DNA, the CDR3 is TGTGCCAGCAGTTTATTGGATGAAGCTTTCTTT.